This T cell receptor (beta chain) was sequenced for a study of shared clonotypes between healthy human individuals. Authors' processing steps: ImmunoSEQ output lacked quality scores and full-length reads, limiting matched filtering. Generated by immunoSEQ multiplex PCR, the TCRdb table keeps only in-frame clones and is missing some. V, J and clone size are those of that table, while D and trimming were read from the DNA. Counted here are 780,000 or so clones, roughly 72% occurring once; the ten biggest clones make up around 1.7%. Those who donated were healthy HIV-negative adults, with no recent acute infections or vaccinations reported. The CDR3 extends over 16 amino acids. The V gene lost 3 bases and the J gene lost 2 bases, with 15 bases spanning the gap. CDR1 is KGHSH and CDR2 is LQKENI in the germline V gene.

The receptor was isolated from a woman aged 30 to 39 in good health. The chain is built from TRBV18 and TRBJ2-3, with no clear D. The sample taken for sequencing was memory CD4+ T cells sorted from blood. Regarding subset: CD45RA-negative fraction. DNA for the CDR3: TGTGCCAGCTCACCGGACGTCGGGCTCATCACAGATACGCAGTATTTT. Translation gives CASSPDVGLITDTQYF. Full variable domain (missing parts from reference TRBV18 and TRBJ2-3): NAGVMQNPRHLVRRRGQEARLRCSPMKGHSHVYWYRQLPEEGLKFMVYLQKENIIDESGMPKERFSAEFPKEGPSILRIQQVVRGDSAAYFCASSPDVGLITDTQYFGPGTRLTVL.